These 7 T cell receptor beta chains came from one sample sequenced in a study of cytomegalovirus exposure and HLA in healthy donors. It was with 60 Vbeta and 13 Jbeta primers that the PCR ran. Repertoires were generated with immunoSEQ multiplex PCR, while TCRdb's copy carries only in-frame clones and drops some. The profile shows about 78,000 clones, around 80% of them singletons. Sequenced material: PBMCs. All receptors derive from a male donor in good health and CMV-seronegative.

This clone was picked up one time. This chain links TRBV11-2 with TRBJ1-4, with no clear D. Germline CDR1 is SGHAT and CDR2 is FQNNGV. CDR3 length: 15 residues. V was clipped by 5 bases and J by 0 bases, with 10 bases between them. The CDR3 DNA reads as TGTGCCAGCAGCGCAGAGGTTGCAACTAATGAAAAACTGTTTTTT. It translates to CASSAEVATNEKLFF.

This clone has only a few counts. The chain recombines TRBV20-1 with TRBJ2-3; no clear D. Trimming stripped 6 bases from V and 6 bases from J, with 10 bases between. This CDR3 has 11 amino acids. The germline CDR1 and CDR2 sequences are DFQATT and SNEGSKA (reference sequence). The CDR3 DNA reads as TGCAGTGCCCTCACTACTGATACGCAGTATTTT. It encodes CSALTTDTQYF.

The chain couples TRBV9 to TRBJ1-5; D is unclear. V lost 3 bases and J 9 bases, leaving 13 bases between the germline ends. Germline V gene sequence: CDR1 SGDLS, CDR2 YYNGEE. The CDR3 loop spans 13 amino acids. CDR3 in DNA: TGTGCCAGCAGCGCCGAGGTCTTCGGGCCCCAGCATTTT. This codes for CASSAEVFGPQHF.

The chain couples TRBV15 to TRBJ2-4; TRBD2 matches 12 bases. The germline V gene has CDR1 LNHNV and CDR2 YYDKDF (reference sequence). The CDR3 has 14 residues. The J segment lost 9 bases and the V segment lost 4 bases, leaving 4 bases of the junction unmatched. In DNA form, the CDR3 reads TGTGCCACCAGCACAGGACTAGCGGGAAGCATTCAGTACTTC. As protein: CATSTGLAGSIQYF.

This chain connects TRBV2 to TRBJ2-3; 7 bases match TRBD2. V dropped 0 bases and J dropped 1; count of bases not matched to a gene: 1. From germline, CDR1 is SNHLY and CDR2 FYNNEI. The CDR3 covers 15 residues. The CDR3 protein is CASSEAGGGTDTQYF. CDR3 nucleotide sequence: TGTGCCAGCAGTGAAGCGGGAGGGGGCACAGATACGCAGTATTTT. Together with reference TRBV2 and TRBJ2-3, the CDR3 gives the full variable domain: EPEVTQTPSHQVTQMGQEVILRCVPISNHLYFYWYRQILGQKVEFLVSFYNNEISEKSEIFDDQFSVERPDGSNFTLKIRSTKLEDSAMYFCASSEAGGGTDTQYFGPGTRLTVL.

This clone occurred a few times. The V and J genes are TRBV4-2 and TRBJ1-5; no clear D gene. V lost 0 bases to trimming and J lost 5 bases, with 11 bases between them. The CDR3 loop spans 15 amino acids. Per germline, CDR1 LGHNA and CDR2 YNFKEQ. The CDR3 here is CASSQEKEGYQPQHF. Here the CDR3 DNA reads TGTGCCAGCAGCCAAGAAAAGGAGGGCTATCAGCCCCAGCATTTT.

The rearrangement joins TRBV5-1 to TRBJ2-5; D may be TRBD1 (5 bases). In germline, CDR1 is SGHRS, CDR2 YFSETQ. CDR3 size: 13 residues. V was trimmed by 2 bases and J by 5 bases, leaving 10 bases between them. CDR3: CASSFGPGETQYF. The DNA for the CDR3 is TGCGCCAGCAGCTTCGGACCAGGGGAGACCCAGTACTTC.